This passage covers 15 T cell receptor beta chains from one sample sequenced in a study of T cells in Graves' hyperthyroidism and ophthalmopathy. The source material, RNA transcripts, was used to amplify TCR beta CDR3 regions. The primer set for the first-round RT-PCR of the TCR CDR3 was HTBI. TCRdb recomputed calls from the multiplex PCR reads with MiXCR, one row per CDR3 protein. Altogether approximately 330,000 distinct CDR3 sequences are present, roughly 13% being singletons, with the ten largest covering almost 35%. Input material: blood. The receptors here all came from a woman in her 40s with Graves' ophthalmopathy.

In this sample, this clonotype turned up many times. This rearrangement joins TRBV3-1 to TRBJ2-1; D is possibly TRBD2 (6 bases). V lost 1 base and J lost 6, with 10 bases in between. The CDR3 spans 14 residues. The V gene's germline CDR1 is LGHDT and CDR2 YNNKEL (reference sequence). Here the CDR3 DNA reads TGTGCCAGCAGCCAAGGTTATAGCGGCAATGAGCAGTTCTTC. Its protein is CASSQGYSGNEQFF.

This clonotype was seen ten or more times. The chain uses TRBV13 and TRBJ2-3; 14 positions agree with TRBD2. Germline assignment: CDR1 PRHDT and CDR2 FYEKMQ (reference sequence). The CDR3 extends over 17 amino acids. Losses at the gene ends were 0 bases for V and 6 bases for J; bases not matched to a gene: 5. This chain's CDR3 is CASSLGGTSGSEDTQYF. The CDR3 DNA is TGTGCCAGCAGCTTAGGAGGGACTAGCGGGAGTGAGGATACGCAGTATTTT.

This clonotype was recorded a few times. This CDR3 is CASSPGRSNQPQHF. For the CDR3, the DNA is TGTGCCAGCTCACCGGGCAGAAGCAATCAGCCCCAGCATTTT. The chain combines TRBV18 with TRBJ1-5; no reliable D call. The CDR3 is 14 amino acids. V lost 3 bases, J lost 1 base, and 7 bases lay in between. CDR1 and CDR2 (germline): KGHSH, LQKENI.

This clonotype was detected only a few times. V and J are TRBV19 and TRBJ1-2; no definite D call. The germline gives CDR1 LNHDA, CDR2 SQIVND (reference sequence). Between the trimmed V and J ends, which lost 6 bases and 8 bases, there was a span of 16 bases. The CDR3 totals 13 residues. The CDR3 here is CASSPVLREGYTF. DNA of the CDR3: TGTGCCAGTAGCCCCGTGTTGCGGGAAGGCTACACCTTC.

This clonotype has at least ten counts. The gene calls are TRBV12-3 or TRBV12-4 and TRBJ1-2; 7 positions agree with TRBD1. The length of the CDR3 is 14 residues. J was trimmed by 4 bases and V by 4 bases; bases with no gene match: 6. The chain's CDR3 is CASSSQGGGYGYTF. The CDR3 bases are TGTGCCAGCAGTTCTCAGGGGGGTGGCTATGGCTACACCTTC.

V usage is TRBV20-1 and J usage is TRBJ1-4; weak D call: TRBD1 (5 bases). Germline CDR1 reads DFQATT; CDR2 reads SNEGSKA (reference sequence). V was pared by 3 bases and J by 7 bases, with 15 bases between. CDR3 length: 14 amino acids. The CDR3: CSASQGFLGEKLFF. In nucleotides, the CDR3 is TGCAGTGCTAGTCAGGGTTTTCTGGGTGAAAAACTGTTTTTT.

There are many counts of this clonotype. The chain couples TRBV11-2 to TRBJ1-2; TRBD1 is a possible D gene (6 bases). Germline-derived CDR1 and CDR2 are SGHAT and FQNNGV. This CDR3 has 16 residues. Deletions cut 6 bases from V and 2 bases from J, with 19 bases between. CDR3 in DNA: TGTGCCAGCAGTACGACGTGGACAGCAACCAACTATGGCTACACCTTC. Its protein product is CASSTTWTATNYGYTF.

The table lists this clonotype with many counts. The chain combines TRBV20-1 with TRBJ2-1, with TRBD2 matching 12 bases. The germline V gene has CDR1 DFQATT and CDR2 SNEGSKA (reference sequence). The CDR3 is made up of 17 amino acids. The J segment lost 6 bases and the V segment lost 6 bases, leaving 15 bases of the junction unmatched. The CDR3 sequence: CSADSRLTSGSSNEQFF. The CDR3 DNA reads as TGCAGTGCGGATTCCCGGTTGACTAGCGGGAGTAGCAATGAGCAGTTCTTC.

The chain has TRBV20-1 and TRBJ1-4; D might be TRBD1 (6 bases). The germline V gene has CDR1 DFQATT and CDR2 SNEGSKA (reference sequence). CDR3 size: 13 residues. Trimming removed 5 bases at V and 6 bases at J, with 13 bases between. The CDR3 region has the DNA TGCAGTGCTCCAGGGGTAGTAGATGAAAAACTGTTTTTT. Its translation is CSAPGVVDEKLFF.

With respect to this clonotype: An end of the junction does not agree with germline; a read error may underlie this. This chain links TRBV19 with TRBJ1-2, with D uncertain. Germline lookup yields CDR1 LNHDA and CDR2 SQIVND (reference sequence). This CDR3 is 15 amino acids long. The CDR3 DNA is TGTGCCAGTAGTAGACCAGGTGGAACAAACTATGGCTACATCTTC. Its protein product is CASSRPGGTNYGYIF.

Ten or more counts support this clonotype. V is TRBV29-1 and J is TRBJ2-7, with no clear D. Trimming cost V 4 bases and J 6 bases, with 13 bases left between them. The CDR3 spans 12 residues. Germline values: CDR1 SQVTM, CDR2 ANQGSEA. CDR3: CSVARSSAEQYF. CDR3 coding DNA: TGCAGCGTTGCACGGTCGTCCGCCGAGCAGTACTTC.

This clonotype was found a few times. This chain uses TRBV28 with TRBJ1-2, with D perhaps TRBD1 (5 bases). V was trimmed by 6 bases and J by 2 bases, leaving 28 bases between them. This CDR3 contains 19 residues. From germline, CDR1 is MDHEN and CDR2 SYDVKM. CDR3 sequence reads: CASRPLMGRGGAGNYGYTF. Here the CDR3 DNA reads TGTGCCAGCAGGCCCCTTATGGGAAGGGGAGGGGCCGGCAACTATGGCTACACCTTC.

Many counts were recorded for this clonotype. The genes are TRBV12-3 or TRBV12-4 and TRBJ2-1; the D gene is possibly TRBD2 (5 bases). V shed 5 bases and J shed 2 bases, with 13 bases lying between them. CDR3 length: 15 amino acids. The CDR3 sequence: CASSPQAEPYNEQFF. CDR3 in DNA: TGTGCCAGCAGTCCACAAGCGGAGCCCTACAATGAGCAGTTCTTC.

This clonotype has a handful of counts. The chain recombines TRBV30 with TRBJ2-1; TRBD2 might be the D (6 bases). The V gene's germline CDR1 is GTSNPN and CDR2 SVGIG (reference sequence). There are 14 residues in the CDR3. The V and J ends lost 6 bases and 6 bases respectively, with 18 bases between them. The CDR3 is CACPNPSAPNEQFF. The CDR3, as DNA: TGTGCCTGCCCCAACCCTAGCGCCCCCAATGAGCAGTTCTTC.

This clonotype was observed many times. The chain uses TRBV28 and TRBJ1-1; D is ambiguous. This CDR3 region has 15 residues. Deletions cut 3 bases from V and 1 base from J, with 12 bases between. Germline CDR1 reads MDHEN; CDR2 reads SYDVKM. CDR3 loop: CASSFPGVQNTEAFF. The DNA of the CDR3 is TGTGCCAGCAGTTTCCCCGGGGTCCAGAACACTGAAGCTTTCTTT.